This T cell receptor beta chain was sequenced during a study of PD-1 blockade in mismatch repair-deficient tumors (dated by TCRdb to the late 2010s). At the level of the whole study: Between late 2013 and late 2016, 75 to 95 consecutive patients with around 11 mismatch repair-deficient cancer types, all previously treated and progressing, were enrolled in the trial. Tumor-associated T cell clones in the peripheral blood of patients responding to PD-1 blockade were tracked using deep sequencing of TCR CDR3 regions. Points the paper makes about the study in general: Rapid expansion after pembrolizumab followed by contraction, generally before radiologic responses, was shown by tumor-resident clones, which were often undetectable in blood before treatment.

Mismatch repair deficiency was established in every enrolled patient by polymerase chain reaction or immunohistochemistry. A few patients who responded to pembrolizumab therapy underwent TCR sequencing. In the phase II trial, pembrolizumab PD-1 blockade was tested prospectively in advanced mismatch repair-deficient cancers, no matter which tissue of origin the cancers came from. Peripheral blood T cell samples were serially collected before and at multiple times after PD-1 blockade was started. The timing of each blood sample was reported as weeks after the first dose of pembrolizumab. To note about this clone: There is no known antigen for this receptor. One base away there is no much larger clone; base qualities are not given.

V drops 5 bases and J drops 1 base, leaving 8 bases in between. The CDR3, from cysteine to phenylalanine, totals 13 residues. Of all the DNA, just the CDR3 is kept, 39 bases in frame from base 1. Via the germline V gene, CDR1 is SGHTA and CDR2 FQGTGA. Libraries were made using the immunoSEQ multiplex PCR assay. In its TCRdb copy, this immuneACCESS table keeps in-frame sequences only and misses some clones. Where compared with another copy, unresolved V genes explain less than half of these, and the others have no known cause. Present in this sample are approximately 110,000 clones, 70% to 80% of which were seen just once. Jointly, the top ten make up less than 5.5% of the sample.

This chain joins TRBV7-3 to TRBJ1-1; there is no confident call for the D gene. The receptor comes from an adult with mismatch repair-deficient cancer. Material: peripheral blood, obtained around 60 weeks after starting pembrolizumab. The nucleotide sequence is given as TGTGCCAGCAGCCCCGAAGCGAACACTGAAGCTTTCTTT. Its amino acids are CASSPEANTEAFF.